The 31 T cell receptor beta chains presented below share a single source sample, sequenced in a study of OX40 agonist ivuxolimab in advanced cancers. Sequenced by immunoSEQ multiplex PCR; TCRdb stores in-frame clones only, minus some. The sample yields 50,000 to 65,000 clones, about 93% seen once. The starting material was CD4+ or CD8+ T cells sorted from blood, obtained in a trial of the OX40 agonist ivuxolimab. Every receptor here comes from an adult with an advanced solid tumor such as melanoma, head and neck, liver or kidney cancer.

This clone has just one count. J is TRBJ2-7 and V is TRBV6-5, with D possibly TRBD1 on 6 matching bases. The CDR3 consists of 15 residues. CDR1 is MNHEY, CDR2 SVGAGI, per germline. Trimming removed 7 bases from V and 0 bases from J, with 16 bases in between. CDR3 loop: CASTLGQGYSYEQYF. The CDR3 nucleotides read TGTGCCAGCACCCTAGGGCAGGGGTACTCCTACGAGCAGTACTTC.

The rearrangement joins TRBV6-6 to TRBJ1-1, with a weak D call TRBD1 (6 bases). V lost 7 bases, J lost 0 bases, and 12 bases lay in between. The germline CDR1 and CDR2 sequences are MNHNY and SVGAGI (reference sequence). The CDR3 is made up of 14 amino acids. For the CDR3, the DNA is TGTGCCAGCACCCTGGGACATTTGAACACTGAAGCTTTCTTT. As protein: CASTLGHLNTEAFF.

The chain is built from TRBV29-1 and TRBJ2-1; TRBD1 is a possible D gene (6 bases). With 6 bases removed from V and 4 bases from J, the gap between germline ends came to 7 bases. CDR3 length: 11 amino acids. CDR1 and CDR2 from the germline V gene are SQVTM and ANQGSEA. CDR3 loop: CSVGAYNEQFF. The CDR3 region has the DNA TGCAGCGTGGGGGCATACAATGAGCAGTTCTTC.

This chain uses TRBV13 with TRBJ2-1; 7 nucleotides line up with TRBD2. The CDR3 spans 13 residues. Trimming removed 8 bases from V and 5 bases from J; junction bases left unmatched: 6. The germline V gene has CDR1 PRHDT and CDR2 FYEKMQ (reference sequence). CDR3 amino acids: CASRTRGDNEQFF. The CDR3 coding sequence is TGTGCCAGCCGGACTAGGGGCGACAATGAGCAGTTCTTC.

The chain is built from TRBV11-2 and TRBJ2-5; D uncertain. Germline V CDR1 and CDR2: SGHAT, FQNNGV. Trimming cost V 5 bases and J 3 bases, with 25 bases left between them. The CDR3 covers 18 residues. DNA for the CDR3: TGTGCCAGCAGCCCCCGGCCGGGTCATCCCGCTTGGAAAGAGACCCAGTACTTC. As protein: CASSPRPGHPAWKETQYF.

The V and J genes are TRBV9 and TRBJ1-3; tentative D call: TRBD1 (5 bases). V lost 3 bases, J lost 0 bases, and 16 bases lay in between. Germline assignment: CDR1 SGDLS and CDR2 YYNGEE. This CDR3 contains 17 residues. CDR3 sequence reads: CASSATTQDYSGNTIYF. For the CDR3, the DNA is TGTGCCAGCAGCGCCACAACACAGGATTACTCTGGAAACACCATATATTTT. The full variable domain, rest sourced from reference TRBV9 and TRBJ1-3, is DSGVTQTPKHLITATGQRVTLRCSPRSGDLSVYWYQQSLDQGLQFLIQYYNGEERAKGNILERFSAQQFPDLHSELNLSSLELGDSALYFCASSATTQDYSGNTIYFGEGSWLTVV.

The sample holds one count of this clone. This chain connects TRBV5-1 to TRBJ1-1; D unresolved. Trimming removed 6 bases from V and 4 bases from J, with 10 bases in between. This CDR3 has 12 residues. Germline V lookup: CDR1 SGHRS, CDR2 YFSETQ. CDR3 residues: CASNMGSTEAFF. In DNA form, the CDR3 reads TGCGCCAGCAATATGGGTAGCACTGAAGCTTTCTTT.

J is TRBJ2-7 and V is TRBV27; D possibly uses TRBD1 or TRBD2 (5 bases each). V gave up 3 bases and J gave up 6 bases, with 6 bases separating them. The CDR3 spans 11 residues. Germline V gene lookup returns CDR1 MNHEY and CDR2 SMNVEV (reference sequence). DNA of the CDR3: TGTGCCAGCAGTTTGGGGGTCGAGCAGTACTTC. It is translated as CASSLGVEQYF.

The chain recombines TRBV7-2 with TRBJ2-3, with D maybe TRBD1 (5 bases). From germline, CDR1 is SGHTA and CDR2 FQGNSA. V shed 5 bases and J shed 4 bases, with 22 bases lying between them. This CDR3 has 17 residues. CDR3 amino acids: CASSLTGERGWADTQYF. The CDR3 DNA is TGTGCCAGCAGCCTAACAGGTGAAAGGGGTTGGGCAGATACGCAGTATTTT.

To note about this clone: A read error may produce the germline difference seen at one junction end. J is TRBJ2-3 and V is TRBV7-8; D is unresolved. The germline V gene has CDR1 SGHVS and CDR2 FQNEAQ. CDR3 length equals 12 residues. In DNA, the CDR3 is TGTGCCAGCAGACCCTTTTCAGACACGCAGTATTTT. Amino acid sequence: CASRPFSDTQYF. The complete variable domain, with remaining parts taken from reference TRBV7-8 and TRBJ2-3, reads GAGVSQSPRYKVAKRGQDVALRCDPISGHVSLFWYQQALGQGPEFLTYFQNEAQLDKSGLPSDRFFAERPEGSVSTLKIQRTQQEDSAVYLCASRPFSDTQYFGPGTRLTVL.

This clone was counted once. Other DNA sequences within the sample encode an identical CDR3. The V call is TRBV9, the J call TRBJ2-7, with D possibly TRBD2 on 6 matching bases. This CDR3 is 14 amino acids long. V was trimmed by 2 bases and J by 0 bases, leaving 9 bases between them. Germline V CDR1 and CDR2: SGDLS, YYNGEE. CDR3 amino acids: CASSVHGSSYEQYF. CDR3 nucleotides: TGTGCCAGCAGCGTCCACGGGAGCTCCTACGAGCAGTACTTC.

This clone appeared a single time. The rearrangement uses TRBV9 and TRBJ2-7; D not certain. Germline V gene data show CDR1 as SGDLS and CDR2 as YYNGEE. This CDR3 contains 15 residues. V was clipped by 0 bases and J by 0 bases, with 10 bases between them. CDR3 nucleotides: TGTGCCAGCAGCGTAGATCCTCTGGGCTCCTACGAGCAGTACTTC. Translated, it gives CASSVDPLGSYEQYF.

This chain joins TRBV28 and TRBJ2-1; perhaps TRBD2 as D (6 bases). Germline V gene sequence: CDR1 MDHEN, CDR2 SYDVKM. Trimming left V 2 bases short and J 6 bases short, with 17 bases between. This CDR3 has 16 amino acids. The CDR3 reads CASSLIGGAASNEQFF. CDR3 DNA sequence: TGTGCCAGCAGTTTAATTGGAGGGGCGGCCAGCAATGAGCAGTTCTTC.

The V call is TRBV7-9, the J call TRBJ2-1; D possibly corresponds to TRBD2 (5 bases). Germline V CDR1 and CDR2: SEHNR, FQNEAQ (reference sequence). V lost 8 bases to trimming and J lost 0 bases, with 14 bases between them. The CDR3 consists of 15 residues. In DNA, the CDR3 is TGTGCCAGCGGTGGGTTGGGGAGCTCCTACAATGAGCAGTTCTTC. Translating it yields CASGGLGSSYNEQFF.

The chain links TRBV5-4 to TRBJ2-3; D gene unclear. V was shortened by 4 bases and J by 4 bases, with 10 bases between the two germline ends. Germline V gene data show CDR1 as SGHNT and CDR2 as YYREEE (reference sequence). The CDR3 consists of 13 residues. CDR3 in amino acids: CASSEEDSDTQYF. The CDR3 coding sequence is TGTGCCAGCAGCGAGGAAGATTCAGATACGCAGTATTTT.

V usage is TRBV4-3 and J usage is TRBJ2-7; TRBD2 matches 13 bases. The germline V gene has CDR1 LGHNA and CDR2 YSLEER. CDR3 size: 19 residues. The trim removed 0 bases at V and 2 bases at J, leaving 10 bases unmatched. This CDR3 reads CASSQERTSGRGIAYEQYF. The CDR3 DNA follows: TGCGCCAGCAGCCAAGAAAGGACTAGCGGGAGAGGAATCGCCTACGAGCAGTACTTC.

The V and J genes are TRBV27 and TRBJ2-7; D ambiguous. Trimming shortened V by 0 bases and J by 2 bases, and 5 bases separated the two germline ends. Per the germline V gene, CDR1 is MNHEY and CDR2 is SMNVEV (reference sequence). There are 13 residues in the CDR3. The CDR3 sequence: CASSLSSAYEQYF. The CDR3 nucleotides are TGTGCCAGCAGTTTATCGTCAGCCTACGAGCAGTACTTC.

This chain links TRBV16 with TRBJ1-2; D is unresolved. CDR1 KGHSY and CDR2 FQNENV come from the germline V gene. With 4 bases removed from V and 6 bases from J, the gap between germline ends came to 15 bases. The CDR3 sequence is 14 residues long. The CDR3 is CASSLSSLEDGYTF. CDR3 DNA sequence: TGTGCCAGCAGCCTCTCCTCGTTAGAGGATGGCTACACCTTC.

CDR3 nucleotide sequence: TGCGCCAGCAGCCAAGATTCTTCAGCGGATGAGCAGTTCTTC. Its translation: CASSQDSSADEQFF. This chain connects TRBV4-3 to TRBJ2-1, with D possibly being TRBD2 (5 bases). The CDR3 extends over 14 amino acids. V was cut by 0 bases and J by 8 bases, with 11 bases left in between. Germline V gene sequence: CDR1 LGHNA, CDR2 YSLEER.

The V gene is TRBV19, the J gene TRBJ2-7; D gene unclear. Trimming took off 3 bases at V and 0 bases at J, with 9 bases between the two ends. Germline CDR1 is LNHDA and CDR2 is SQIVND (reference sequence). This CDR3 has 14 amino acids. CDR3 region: CASSMVLDSYEQYF. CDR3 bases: TGTGCCAGTAGTATGGTTCTGGACTCCTACGAGCAGTACTTC.

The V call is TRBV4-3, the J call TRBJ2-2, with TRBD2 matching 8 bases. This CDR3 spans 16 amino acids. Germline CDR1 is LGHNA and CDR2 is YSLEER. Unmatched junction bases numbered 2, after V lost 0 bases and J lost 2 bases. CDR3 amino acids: CASSQETSVNTGELFF. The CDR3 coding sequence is TGCGCCAGCAGCCAAGAGACTAGCGTAAACACCGGGGAGCTGTTTTTT.

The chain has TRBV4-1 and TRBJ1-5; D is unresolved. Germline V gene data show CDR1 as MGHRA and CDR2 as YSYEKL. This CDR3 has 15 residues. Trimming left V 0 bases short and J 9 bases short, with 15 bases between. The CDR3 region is CASSQDQEVVMPQHF. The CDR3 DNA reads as TGCGCCAGCAGCCAAGACCAGGAGGTAGTAATGCCCCAGCATTTT.

The CDR3 DNA reads as TGTGCCAGCAGTCCCCGGGGAGAGCAGTACTTC. It codes for CASSPRGEQYF. The V gene is TRBV28, the J gene TRBJ2-7; D might be TRBD2 (5 bases). In germline, CDR1 is MDHEN, CDR2 SYDVKM. The CDR3 covers 11 residues. V dropped 5 bases and J dropped 7 bases, with 9 bases sitting between them.

CDR3 amino acids: CASTPIRGVADTQYF. The DNA for the CDR3 is TGTGCCAGCACTCCTATACGGGGGGTGGCAGATACGCAGTATTTT. V and J are TRBV28 and TRBJ2-3; TRBD2 aligns across 7 bases. J gave up 4 bases and V 7 bases, and 11 bases lay outside the gene matches. The CDR3 contains 15 residues. The germline CDR1 and CDR2 sequences are MDHEN and SYDVKM.

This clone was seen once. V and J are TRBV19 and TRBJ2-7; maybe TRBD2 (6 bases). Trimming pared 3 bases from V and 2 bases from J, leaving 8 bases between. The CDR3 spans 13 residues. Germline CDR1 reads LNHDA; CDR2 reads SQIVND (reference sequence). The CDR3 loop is CASSIGGTYEQYF. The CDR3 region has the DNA TGTGCCAGTAGTATTGGCGGGACCTACGAGCAGTACTTC. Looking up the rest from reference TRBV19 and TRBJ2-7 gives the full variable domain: DGGITQSPKYLFRKEGQNVTLSCEQNLNHDAMYWYRQDPGQGLRLIYYSQIVNDFQKGDIAEGYSVSREKKESFPLTVTSAQKNPTAFYLCASSIGGTYEQYFGPGTRLTVT.

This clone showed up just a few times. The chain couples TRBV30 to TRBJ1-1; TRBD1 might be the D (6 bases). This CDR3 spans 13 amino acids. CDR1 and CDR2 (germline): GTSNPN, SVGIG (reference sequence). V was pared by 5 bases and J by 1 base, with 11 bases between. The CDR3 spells CAWEGVPNTEAFF. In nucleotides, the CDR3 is TGTGCCTGGGAGGGGGTTCCGAACACTGAAGCTTTCTTT.

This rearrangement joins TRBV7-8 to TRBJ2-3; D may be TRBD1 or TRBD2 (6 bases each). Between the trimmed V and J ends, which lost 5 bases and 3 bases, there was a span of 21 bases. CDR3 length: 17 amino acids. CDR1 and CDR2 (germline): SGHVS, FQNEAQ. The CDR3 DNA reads TGTGCCAGCAGCCTTGGCTTTGGAGGGGGTAGAACAGATACGCAGTATTTT. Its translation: CASSLGFGGGRTDTQYF.

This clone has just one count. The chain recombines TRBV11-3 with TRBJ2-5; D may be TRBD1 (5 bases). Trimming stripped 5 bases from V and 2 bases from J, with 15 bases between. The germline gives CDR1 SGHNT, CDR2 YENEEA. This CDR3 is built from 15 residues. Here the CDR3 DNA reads TGTGCCAGCAGCAACTCATGGGGCGTACAAGAGACCCAGTACTTC. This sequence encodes CASSNSWGVQETQYF. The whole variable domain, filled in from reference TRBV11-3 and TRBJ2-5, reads EAGVVQSPRYKIIEKKQPVAFWCNPISGHNTLYWYLQNLGQGPELLIRYENEEAVDDSQLPKDRFSAERLKGVDSTLKIQPAELGDSAVYLCASSNSWGVQETQYFGPGTRLLVL.

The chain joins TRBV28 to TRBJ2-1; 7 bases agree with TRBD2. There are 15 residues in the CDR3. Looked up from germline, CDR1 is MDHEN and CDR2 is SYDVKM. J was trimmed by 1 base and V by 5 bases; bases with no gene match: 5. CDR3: CASSLDGRSYNEQFF. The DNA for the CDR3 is TGTGCCAGCAGTCTTGACGGGAGGTCCTACAATGAGCAGTTCTTC.

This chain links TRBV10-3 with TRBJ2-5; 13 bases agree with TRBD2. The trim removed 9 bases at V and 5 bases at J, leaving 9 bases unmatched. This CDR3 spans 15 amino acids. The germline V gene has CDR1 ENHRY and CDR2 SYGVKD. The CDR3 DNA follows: TGTGCCATTGCAATCGGACTAGCGGGAGTTGAGACCCAGTACTTC. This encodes CAIAIGLAGVETQYF.

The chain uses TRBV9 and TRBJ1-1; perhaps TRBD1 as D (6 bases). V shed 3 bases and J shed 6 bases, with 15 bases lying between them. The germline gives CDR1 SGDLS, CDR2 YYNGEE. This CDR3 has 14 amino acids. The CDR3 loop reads CASSAVAGAPEAFF. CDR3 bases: TGTGCCAGCAGCGCCGTAGCAGGGGCCCCTGAAGCTTTCTTT.